The rows below give T cell receptor beta chains drawn from one sample of a study of CD8 T cells in Susac syndrome. TCRdb recomputed calls from the immunoSEQ multiplex PCR reads with MiXCR, one row per CDR3 protein. The sample includes just over 150,000 distinct CDR3 sequences, about 95% seen only once; the top ten take under 0.15%. Sequenced: CD8+ T cells from PBMCs. These TCRs come from a human donor with multiple sclerosis. CDR3s include the opening cysteine and the closing phenylalanine or tryptophan. Each record gives: CDR3 DNA, CDR3 protein, D gene, clone size, V gene, J gene. A D gene is named only where the DNA matches it firmly. Size is omitted from some rows. Given values are once, few, many or a class for expanded clones.

DNA: TGTGCCAGCAGTTACCGGACAGGGGCTGAAGCTTTCTTT
CDR3: CASSYRTGAEAFF
D: TRBD1
size: once
V: TRBV6-5
J: TRBJ1-1

DNA: TGTGCTAGTGGCCTCGACAGCGGGGCCCCTTACGAGCAGTACTTC
CDR3: CASGLDSGAPYEQYF
D: TRBD2
size: .
V: TRBV12-5
J: TRBJ2-7

DNA: TGTGCCAGCAGCGTAGAAAAGTCTAGACTGCAGTCCTACAATGAGCAGTTCTTC
CDR3: CASSVEKSRLQSYNEQFF
D: .
size: .
V: TRBV9
J: TRBJ2-1

DNA: TGTGCCACCAGCAGAGATATCAGGCGGGGTGGCGAGCAGTACTTC
CDR3: CATSRDIRRGGEQYF
D: .
size: .
V: TRBV15
J: TRBJ2-7

DNA: TGCAGTGCTATGTCCGACTCTTACCCCACAGATACGCAGTATTTT
CDR3: CSAMSDSYPTDTQYF
D: .
size: .
V: TRBV20-1
J: TRBJ2-3

DNA: TGTGCCAGCAGCATGGGGACTGAAGCTTTCTTT
CDR3: CASSMGTEAFF
D: .
size: .
V: TRBV5-5
J: TRBJ1-1

DNA: TGTGCCACCAGCAGAAGGCGGGACACTCAGCCCCAGCATTTT
CDR3: CATSRRRDTQPQHF
D: .
size: .
V: TRBV15
J: TRBJ1-5

DNA: TGCAGCGTTAGGACAGGGGTGGGTCCGAACACTGAAGCTTTCTTT
CDR3: CSVRTGVGPNTEAFF
D: TRBD1
size: once
V: TRBV29-1
J: TRBJ1-1

DNA: TGCAGTGCTACCCACGAATACGAGCAGTACTTC
CDR3: CSATHEYEQYF
D: .
size: once
V: TRBV20-1
J: TRBJ2-7

DNA: TGTGCCAGCAGCCCAGGCCACAGGAGCTACGAGCAGTACTTC
CDR3: CASSPGHRSYEQYF
D: .
size: .
V: TRBV9
J: TRBJ2-7

DNA: TGTGCCATCAGTGAGAGAAAGACCCAGTACTTC
CDR3: CAISERKTQYF
D: .
size: .
V: TRBV10-3
J: TRBJ2-5

DNA: TGTGCCAGCAGACAGGGGGCCCAAGGCTACACCTTC
CDR3: CASRQGAQGYTF
D: TRBD1
size: once
V: TRBV27
J: TRBJ1-2

DNA: TGTGCCAGCAGTTACTCTCTGGGGCTGAACACTGAAGCTTTCTTT
CDR3: CASSYSLGLNTEAFF
D: .
size: once
V: TRBV6-6
J: TRBJ1-1

DNA: TGTGCCAGCAGCTCCGGGGCTGGTGGAGACTTC
CDR3: CASSSGAGGDF
D: .
size: .
V: TRBV7-9
J: TRBJ2-1

DNA: TGTGCCAGCAGATACCCCCCGGATACGCAGTATTTT
CDR3: CASRYPPDTQYF
D: .
size: .
V: TRBV2
J: TRBJ2-3

DNA: TGTGCCAGCAGGTTGAACACTGAAGCTTTCTTT
CDR3: CASRLNTEAFF
D: .
size: few
V: TRBV7-9
J: TRBJ1-1

DNA: TGTGCCAGCACCGATGCTCGAGAGGGAGCTCAAGAGACCCAGTACTTC
CDR3: CASTDAREGAQETQYF
D: .
size: .
V: TRBV12-3/TRBV12-4
J: TRBJ2-5

DNA: TGCAGTGCACTAGGACGTCCCTCACTTTCCTACGAGCAGTACTTC
CDR3: CSALGRPSLSYEQYF
D: .
size: .
V: TRBV20-1
J: TRBJ2-7

DNA: TGTGCCTGGGACGCAGGGGCAGAAAATAATTCACCCCTCCACTTT
CDR3: CAWDAGAENNSPLHF
D: .
size: .
V: TRBV30
J: TRBJ1-6

DNA: TGCAGTGCTAGAGCCCTAGAGGTCTCCTACAATGAGCAGTTCTTC
CDR3: CSARALEVSYNEQFF
D: .
size: .
V: TRBV20-1
J: TRBJ2-1

DNA: TGTGCCAGCAGCACAGGGACAGGGATGATACATAGCAATCAGCCCCAGCATTTT
CDR3: CASSTGTGMIHSNQPQHF
D: TRBD1
size: once
V: TRBV5-6
J: TRBJ1-5

DNA: TGCAGCTTCTGGACAGATACTGAAGCTTTCTTT
CDR3: CSFWTDTEAFF
D: .
size: .
V: TRBV29-1
J: TRBJ1-1

DNA: TGTGCCTCCCGAGACCCCGGGGCCAAAAACATTCAGTACTTC
CDR3: CASRDPGAKNIQYF
D: .
size: .
V: TRBV30
J: TRBJ2-4

DNA: TGTGCCAGCAGCGTAGGAGGGGCAACTAATGAAAAACTGTTTTTT
CDR3: CASSVGGATNEKLFF
D: .
size: .
V: TRBV9
J: TRBJ1-4

DNA: TGTGCCAGCAGCGAAGGGACAGGGGTCCCCTACGAGCAGTACTTC
CDR3: CASSEGTGVPYEQYF
D: TRBD1
size: .
V: TRBV11-2
J: TRBJ2-7

DNA: TGTGCCAGCAGCACCAGAGGACAGTCCAACTATGGCTACACCTTC
CDR3: CASSTRGQSNYGYTF
D: .
size: .
V: TRBV13
J: TRBJ1-2

DNA: TGTGCCAGCAGTCCGGGGGGCCTAGAGACCCAGTACTTC
CDR3: CASSPGGLETQYF
D: .
size: .
V: TRBV12-3/TRBV12-4
J: TRBJ2-5

DNA: TGTGCCAGCAGCTTTCAGCCCCACGGCGAGCAGTACTTC
CDR3: CASSFQPHGEQYF
D: .
size: .
V: TRBV12-3/TRBV12-4
J: TRBJ2-7

DNA: TGTGCCAGCAGTTCCAATACGGCGGGCACTGAAGCTTTCTTT
CDR3: CASSSNTAGTEAFF
D: .
size: .
V: TRBV12-3/TRBV12-4
J: TRBJ1-1

DNA: TGTGCCAGCAGCCAAGACCTAATGGACAGGGGCTTTCAAGAGACCCAGTACTTC
CDR3: CASSQDLMDRGFQETQYF
D: TRBD1
size: .
V: TRBV3-1
J: TRBJ2-5

DNA: TGTGCCAGCACCCAAGGGGGGGGGTACAATGAGCAGTTCTTC
CDR3: CASTQGGGYNEQFF
D: .
size: .
V: TRBV27
J: TRBJ2-1

DNA: TGTGCCAGCAGTGTTACAGGGAGGGATACGCAGTATTTT
CDR3: CASSVTGRDTQYF
D: .
size: once
V: TRBV25-1
J: TRBJ2-3

DNA: TGTGCCAGCAGCGAGACAGGGGCGAGCAATCAGCCCCAGCATTTT
CDR3: CASSETGASNQPQHF
D: TRBD1
size: .
V: TRBV3-1
J: TRBJ1-5

DNA: TGTGCCACCAGCAGGGGGTTCGGGGATGGCTACACCTTC
CDR3: CATSRGFGDGYTF
D: .
size: .
V: TRBV15
J: TRBJ1-2

DNA: TGTGCCAGCAGCGTAGAGGGGCAGGGAAAACTGTTTTTT
CDR3: CASSVEGQGKLFF
D: .
size: .
V: TRBV9
J: TRBJ1-4